The 6 T cell receptor beta chains presented below share a single source sample, sequenced in a study of blood T cell repertoires in COVID-19 (dated by TCRdb to 2019 to 2021). The library came from the immunoSEQ multiplex PCR assay. Sourced from immuneACCESS, this table was stored by TCRdb with only in-frame sequences that have V and J called. A share of the clones is absent; for the studies checked, an unresolved V gene accounts for under half, and the remainder has no known explanation. The sample table lists some 100,000 clones, around 80% of them with a count of one. Together, the top ten hold about 4.5% of the sample. Specimen: peripheral blood. Every receptor here comes from a human donor in a cohort sampled during active or convalescent COVID-19.

There are a few counts of this clone. The gene calls are TRBV7-2 and TRBJ2-7, with TRBD1 matching over 9 bases. The CDR3 loop spans 18 amino acids. Germline CDR1 SGHTA, CDR2 FQGNSA. With V trimmed by 2 bases and J by 0 bases, 11 bases remained unmatched. CDR3: CASSLPDRGARSSYEQYF. In nucleotides, the CDR3 is TGTGCCAGCAGCTTACCAGACAGGGGGGCAAGGAGCTCCTACGAGCAGTACTTC.

CDR3 DNA sequence: TGTGCCAGCAGTTTATCCGGGGGGGGGCGGGAGAGACCCTACGAGCAGTACTTC. Encoded protein: CASSLSGGGRERPYEQYF. The chain couples TRBV27 to TRBJ2-7; 8 nucleotides line up with TRBD2. Trimming cost V 0 bases and J 2 bases; bases outside gene matches: 12. The germline CDR1 and CDR2 sequences are MNHEY and SMNVEV (reference sequence). The CDR3 extends over 18 amino acids.

This chain uses TRBV9 with TRBJ2-5, with D perhaps TRBD1 (5 bases). Germline V gives CDR1 SGDLS, CDR2 YYNGEE. The germline V and J ends were trimmed by 0 bases and 5 bases, with 14 bases remaining between them. CDR3 length: 15 amino acids. The CDR3 region has the DNA TGTGCCAGCAGCGTAGGGGGCAGGTACGGGGAGACCCAGTACTTC. It codes for CASSVGGRYGETQYF.

This CDR3 is CASSPATGIGSPLHF. CDR3 DNA: TGTGCCAGCTCACCCGCGACAGGGATTGGTTCACCCCTCCACTTT. The chain uses TRBV18 and TRBJ1-6; TRBD1 matches at 7 bases. The CDR3 spans 15 residues. CDR1 and CDR2 from the germline V gene are KGHSH and LQKENI. Unmatched junction bases numbered 8, after V lost 3 bases and J lost 9 bases.

V and J are TRBV7-9 and TRBJ1-4, with a possible D match to TRBD1 (6 bases). The CDR3 contains 14 residues. Between the trimmed V and J ends, which lost 3 bases and 6 bases, there was a span of 11 bases. Germline V gene data show CDR1 as SEHNR and CDR2 as FQNEAQ (reference sequence). CDR3 in DNA: TGTGCCAGCAGCTTCGGACAGAGGGATGAAAAACTGTTTTTT. Its protein product is CASSFGQRDEKLFF.

The CDR3 coding sequence is TGTGCCAGCAGCTCAGCGGGGCAGGGCGAGGACTATGGCTACACCTTC. It yields the protein CASSSAGQGEDYGYTF. The chain is built from TRBV11-3 and TRBJ1-2; a weak D match, TRBD1 (5 bases). Trimming shortened V by 4 bases and J by 3 bases, and 18 bases separated the two germline ends. Germline loops: CDR1 SGHNT, CDR2 YENEEA. The CDR3 has 16 residues.